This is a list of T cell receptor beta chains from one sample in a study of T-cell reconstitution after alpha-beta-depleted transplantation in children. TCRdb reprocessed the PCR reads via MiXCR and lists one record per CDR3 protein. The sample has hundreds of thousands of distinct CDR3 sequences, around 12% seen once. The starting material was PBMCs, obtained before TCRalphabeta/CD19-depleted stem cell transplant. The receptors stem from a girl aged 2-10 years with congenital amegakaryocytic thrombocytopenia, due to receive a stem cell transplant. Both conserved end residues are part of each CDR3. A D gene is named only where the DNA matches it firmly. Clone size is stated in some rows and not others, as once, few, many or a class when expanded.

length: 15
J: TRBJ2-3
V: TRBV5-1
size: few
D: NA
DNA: TGCGCCAGCAGCCCAGACCGGGTCCCCACAGATACGCAGTATTTT
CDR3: CASSPDRVPTDTQYF

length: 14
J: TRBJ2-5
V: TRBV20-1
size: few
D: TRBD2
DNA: TGCAGTGCTCGAGGCGGGAGGGCCGATGAGACCCAGTACTTC
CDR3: CSARGGRADETQYF

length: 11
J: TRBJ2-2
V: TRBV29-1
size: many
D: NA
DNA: TGCAGCGTTGTATGGGGCGGGGAGCTGTTTTTT
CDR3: CSVVWGGELFF

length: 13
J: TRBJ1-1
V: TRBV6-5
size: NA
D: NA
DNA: TGTGCCAGCAGTTATACAGGGAACACTGAAGCTTTCTTT
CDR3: CASSYTGNTEAFF

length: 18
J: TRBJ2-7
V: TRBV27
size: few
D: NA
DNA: TGTGCCTCTCAAACCGGGACAGGTCCCAGCGGGATTAACTACGAGCAGTACTTC
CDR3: CASQTGTGPSGINYEQYF

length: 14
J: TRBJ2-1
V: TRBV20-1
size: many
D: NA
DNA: TGCAGTGCTAACAGGGCCCCACGGCCAGGTGAGCAGTTCTTC
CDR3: CSANRAPRPGEQFF

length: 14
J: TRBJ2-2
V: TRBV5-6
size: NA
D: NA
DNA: TGTGCCAGCAGCTTTCAGGGTTACACCGGGGAGCTGTTTTTT
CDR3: CASSFQGYTGELFF

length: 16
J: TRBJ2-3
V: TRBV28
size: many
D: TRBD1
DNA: TGTGCCAGCATCCGGGACAGGAGATTACTCACAGATACGCAGTATTTT
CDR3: CASIRDRRLLTDTQYF

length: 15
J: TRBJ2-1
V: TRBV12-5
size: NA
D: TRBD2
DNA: TGTGCTAGTGGTTTGGTTGCGGGAGACCCCAATGAGCAGTTCTTC
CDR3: CASGLVAGDPNEQFF

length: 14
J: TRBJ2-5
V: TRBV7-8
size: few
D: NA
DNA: TGTGCCAGCAGCTTAGAATGGGCCCAAGAGACCCAGTACTTC
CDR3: CASSLEWAQETQYF

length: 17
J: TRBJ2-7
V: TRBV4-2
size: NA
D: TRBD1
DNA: TGTGCCAGCAGCCCTCGCCGGAGGACAGGGGTTTTACACGAGCAGTACTTC
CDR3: CASSPRRRTGVLHEQYF

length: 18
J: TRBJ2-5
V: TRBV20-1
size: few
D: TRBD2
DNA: TGCAGTGCTAGTGTTGTCCTCACTAGCGGTCCGTACCAAGAGACCCAGTACTTC
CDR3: CSASVVLTSGPYQETQYF

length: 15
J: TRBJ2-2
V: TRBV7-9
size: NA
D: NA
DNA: TGTGCCAGCAGCGCGGGGCCCGCGAACACCGGGGAGCTGTTTTTT
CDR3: CASSAGPANTGELFF

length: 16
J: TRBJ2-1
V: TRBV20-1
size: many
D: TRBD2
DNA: TGCAGTGCTAGACGGGGACTAGCGGGAGTTCACAATGAGCAGTTCTTC
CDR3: CSARRGLAGVHNEQFF

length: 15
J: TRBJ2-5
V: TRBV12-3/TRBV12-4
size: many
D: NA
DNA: TGTGCCAGCAGTTCTCGGGGCCTAACTCAAGAGACCCAGTACTTC
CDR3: CASSSRGLTQETQYF

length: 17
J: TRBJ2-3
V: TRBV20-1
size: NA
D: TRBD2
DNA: TGCAGTGCTAGATCGGCTAGCGGGAGATCTGGGTCAGATACGCAGTATTTT
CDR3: CSARSASGRSGSDTQYF

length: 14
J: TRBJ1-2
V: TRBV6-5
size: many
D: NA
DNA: TGTGCCAGCAGTTACAGGGGGGCGGGCTATGGCTACACCTTC
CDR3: CASSYRGAGYGYTF

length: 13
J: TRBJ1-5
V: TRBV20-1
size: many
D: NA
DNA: TGCAGTGCCTCAGACGGTGGGGGTCAGCCCCAGCATTTT
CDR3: CSASDGGGQPQHF

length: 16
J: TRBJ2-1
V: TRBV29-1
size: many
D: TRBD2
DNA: TGCAGCGTTGAGTCCTCGGGACTAGCGGAAAACAATGAGCAGTTCTTC
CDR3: CSVESSGLAENNEQFF

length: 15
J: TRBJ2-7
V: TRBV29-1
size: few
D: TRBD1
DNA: TGCAGCGTTGACGATGGGACAGTGAGCTCCTACGAGCAGTACTTC
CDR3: CSVDDGTVSSYEQYF

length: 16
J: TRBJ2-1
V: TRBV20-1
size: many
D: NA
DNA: TGCAGTGCTAGAGACCCAAGGGGGGAGAGCGGAGATGAGCAGTTCTTC
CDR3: CSARDPRGESGDEQFF

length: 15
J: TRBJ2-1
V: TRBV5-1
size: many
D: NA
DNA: TGCGCCAGCAGCTTGGGGGGGGAGCCCCCCAATGAGCAGTTCTTC
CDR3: CASSLGGEPPNEQFF

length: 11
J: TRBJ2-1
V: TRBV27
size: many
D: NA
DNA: TGTGCCAGCAGTTCAGGAAATGAGCAGTTCTTC
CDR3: CASSSGNEQFF

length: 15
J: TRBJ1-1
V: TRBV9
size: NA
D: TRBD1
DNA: TGTGCCAGCACCCAAAGCCGGGACAGAGGGACTGAAGCTTTCTTT
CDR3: CASTQSRDRGTEAFF

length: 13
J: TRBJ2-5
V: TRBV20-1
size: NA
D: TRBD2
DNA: TGCAGTGCTGACCGGGACTATAAAGAGACCCAGTACTTC
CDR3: CSADRDYKETQYF

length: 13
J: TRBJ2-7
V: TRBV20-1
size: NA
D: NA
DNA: TGCAGTGCCCAGGGACTTGCATCCTACGAGCAGTACTTC
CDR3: CSAQGLASYEQYF

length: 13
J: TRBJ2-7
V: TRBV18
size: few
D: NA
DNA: TGTGCCAAATCGACTTCGACCGCCTACGAGCAGTACTTC
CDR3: CAKSTSTAYEQYF

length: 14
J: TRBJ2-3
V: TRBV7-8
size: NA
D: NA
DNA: TGTGCCAGCGGGACAAGGACTGGCACAGATACGCAGTATTTT
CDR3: CASGTRTGTDTQYF

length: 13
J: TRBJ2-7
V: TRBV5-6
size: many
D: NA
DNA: TGTGCCAGCAGCGTGACGGGATACTACGAGCAGTACTTC
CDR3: CASSVTGYYEQYF

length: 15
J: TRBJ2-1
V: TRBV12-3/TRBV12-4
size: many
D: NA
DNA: TGTGCCAGCAGTTTTGATGGGGGCGCCTACAATGAGCAGTTCTTC
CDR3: CASSFDGGAYNEQFF

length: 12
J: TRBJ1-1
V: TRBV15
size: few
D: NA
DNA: TGTGCCACCAGCGATCGACAAACCGAAGCTTTCTTT
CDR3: CATSDRQTEAFF

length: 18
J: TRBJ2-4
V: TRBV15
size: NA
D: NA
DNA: TGTGCCACCAGCAGAGACACCAACAGGGTGGGATTCCAAAACATTCAGTACTTC
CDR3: CATSRDTNRVGFQNIQYF

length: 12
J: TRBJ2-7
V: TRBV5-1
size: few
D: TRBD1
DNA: TGCGCCAGCGGGACAGAATCCTACGAGCAGTACTTC
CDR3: CASGTESYEQYF

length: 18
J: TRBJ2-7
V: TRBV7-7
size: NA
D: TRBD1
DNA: TGTGCCAGCAGCTTAGCGGTCCGCTGTAGGACAGGAACCTACGAGCAGTACTTC
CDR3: CASSLAVRCRTGTYEQYF

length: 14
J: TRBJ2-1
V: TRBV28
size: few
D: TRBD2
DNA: TGTGCCAGCCGCTTGGGGGAGGGCCTGTATGAGCAGTTCTTC
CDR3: CASRLGEGLYEQFF

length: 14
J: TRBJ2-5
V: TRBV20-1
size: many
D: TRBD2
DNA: TGCAGTGCTACGGTGATAGCGGGGCCGGAGACCCAGTACTTC
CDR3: CSATVIAGPETQYF

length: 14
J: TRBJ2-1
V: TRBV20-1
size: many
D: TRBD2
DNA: TGCAGTGCTAGTTTTGCTAGCGGGATTAATGAGCAGTTCTTC
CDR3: CSASFASGINEQFF

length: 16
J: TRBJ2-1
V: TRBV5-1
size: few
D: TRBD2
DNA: TGCGCCAGCAGCTTGGTAGCGGGAGGGACCTACAATGAGCAGTTCTTC
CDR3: CASSLVAGGTYNEQFF

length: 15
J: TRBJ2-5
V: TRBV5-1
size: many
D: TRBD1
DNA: TGCGCCAGCAGCTTTGTGGGACAGTTACAAGAGACCCAGTACTTC
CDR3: CASSFVGQLQETQYF

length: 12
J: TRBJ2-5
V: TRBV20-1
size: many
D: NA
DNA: TGCAGTGCCGTGGTAGGAAAAGAGACCCAGTACTTC
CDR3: CSAVVGKETQYF

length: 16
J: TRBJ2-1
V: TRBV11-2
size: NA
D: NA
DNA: TGTGCCAGCAGCCCCGGCTCGTTAGCGGTTTACAATGAGCAGTTCTTC
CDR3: CASSPGSLAVYNEQFF

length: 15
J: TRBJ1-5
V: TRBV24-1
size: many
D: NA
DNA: TGTGCCACCAGTGACCCAAGACAGCCCAATCAGCCCCAGCATTTT
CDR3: CATSDPRQPNQPQHF

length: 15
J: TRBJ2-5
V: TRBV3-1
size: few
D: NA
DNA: TGTGCCAGCACCCAGGCCGTATTCGAACAAGAGACCCAGTACTTC
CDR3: CASTQAVFEQETQYF

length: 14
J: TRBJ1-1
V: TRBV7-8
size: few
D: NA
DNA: TGTGCCAGCAGCTTATCGACAGTTAATGTTGTGGCTTTCTTT
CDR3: CASSLSTVNVVAFF

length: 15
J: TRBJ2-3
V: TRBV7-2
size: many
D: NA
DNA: TGTGCCAGCAGCTTTAGCGGCTACAGCACAGATACGCAGTATTTT
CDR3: CASSFSGYSTDTQYF

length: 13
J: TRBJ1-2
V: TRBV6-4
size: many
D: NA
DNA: TGTGCCAGCAGTGACTCGTACATGGGCGGCTACACCTTC
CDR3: CASSDSYMGGYTF

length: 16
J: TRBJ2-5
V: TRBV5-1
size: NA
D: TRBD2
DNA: TGCGCCAGCAGCTCGGGGGGACCTAACGCTCCGGAGACCCAGTACTTC
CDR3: CASSSGGPNAPETQYF

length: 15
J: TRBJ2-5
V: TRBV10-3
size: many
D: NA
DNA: TGTGCCATCAGTTCGCTTCGGGAGCGAGAAGAGACCCAGTACTTC
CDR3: CAISSLREREETQYF

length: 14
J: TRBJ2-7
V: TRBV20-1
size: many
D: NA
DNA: TGCAGTGCCCAACGGGGGCGGATGGCCTACGAGCAGTACTTC
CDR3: CSAQRGRMAYEQYF